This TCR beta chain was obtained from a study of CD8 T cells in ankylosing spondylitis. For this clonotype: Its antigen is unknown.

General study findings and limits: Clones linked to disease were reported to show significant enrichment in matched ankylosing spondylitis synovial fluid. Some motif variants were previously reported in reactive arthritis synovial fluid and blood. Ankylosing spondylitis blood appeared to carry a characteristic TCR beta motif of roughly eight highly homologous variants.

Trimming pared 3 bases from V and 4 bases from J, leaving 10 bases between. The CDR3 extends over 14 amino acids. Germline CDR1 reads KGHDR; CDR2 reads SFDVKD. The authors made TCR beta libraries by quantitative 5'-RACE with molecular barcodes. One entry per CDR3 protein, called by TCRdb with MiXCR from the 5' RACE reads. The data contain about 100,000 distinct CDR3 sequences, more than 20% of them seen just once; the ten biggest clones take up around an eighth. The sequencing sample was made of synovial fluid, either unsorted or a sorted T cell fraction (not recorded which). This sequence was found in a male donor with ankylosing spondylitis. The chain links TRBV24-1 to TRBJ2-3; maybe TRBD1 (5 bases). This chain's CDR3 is CATSDQGWADTQYF. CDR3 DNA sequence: TGTGCCACCAGTGATCAGGGATGGGCAGATACGCAGTATTTT.